The text below deals with one T cell receptor beta chain. There is no known antigen for this receptor. The source of the sample is a study of monozygotic twins with inflammatory bowel disease (dated by TCRdb to the late 2010s). In terms of the full investigation: The full study comprised 28 monozygotic twin pairs: nine German pairs (four IBD-concordant, five IBD-discordant) and 19 IBD-discordant Danish pairs. Within discordant pairs, disease-associated traits were sought mainly by comparing IBD patients with their genetically identical healthy co-twins. Each individual had, on average, about 151 000 unique TCRalpha sequences and 181 000 unique TCRbeta sequences available for analysis.

What the authors observed across the whole study: Measured by the inverse Simpson index, TCRbeta repertoire diversity was lower in IBD patients than in their healthy co-twins. Repertoire similarity did not differ between concordant and discordant twins, possibly due to limited statistical power. The results gave no support for a single strong signal or clonotype linked to IBD. Compared with healthy twins, IBD patients shared fewer clonotypes with other individuals, and the difference was most pronounced in patients with signs of disease activity. Background noise and inter-individual variability may have been introduced into the repertoires by the differing immunosuppressive treatments among patients. Different T cell subtypes could not be distinguished in the analysis.

Library method: 5' RACE. The input for every TCR library was around 4,000 ng of total RNA. For each sample, cDNA was synthesized in eight separate reactions using SMARTScribe reverse transcriptase. During cDNA synthesis, template switching introduced unique molecular identifiers that contained a 6-nucleotide sample barcode. Two nested PCRs of about 15 and 9 cycles amplified the TCRalpha and TCRbeta cDNA, and bead purification followed each PCR. Before amplification, cDNA was treated with uracil DNA-glycosylase and purified using the QIAquick PCR purification kit. The second PCR added Illumina TruSeq-compatible adapters along with sample-specific barcodes. Library quality and concentration were checked on TapeStation and Qubit, and libraries were pooled at 4.5 to 5.5 ng each. Pooled libraries were sequenced on an Illumina HiSeq2500 single-index Rapid Run with 2 x 100 bp reads and custom sequencing primers. Per the authors' processing: UMI-based consensus assembly with MiGEC version 1.2.6 was used to correct PCR and sequencing errors. MiXCR version 2.1.1 handled V(D)J alignment, clonotype assembly and CDR3 extraction. Normalisation of gene usage, clonotype sharing and MAIT/NKT TCR abundance was achieved by analysing the top 1000, 10 000 and 20 000 clonotypes per sample. Diversity was computed as the inverse Simpson index with the vegan R package after downsampling to 27 000 UMIs. Paired Mann-Whitney U tests were applied to discordant twin pairs, with Benjamini-Hochberg correction for multiple testing. TCRdb reprocessed the reads; each CDR3 protein sequence makes one entry, and DNA is unavailable. Clone size and V and J calls follow TCRdb, not the original study. The table for this sample records some 400,000 distinct CDR3 sequences. 2.4% of the sample belongs to the ten largest clones.

The CDR3 contains 15 residues, cysteine and phenylalanine counted. DNA was not recorded. According to the germline V gene (reference sequence), CDR1 reads LNHDA and CDR2 reads SQIVND. From each donor, an approximately 2.3 ml peripheral blood sample was drawn into PAXgene tubes and stored at -80 degrees C. Total RNA was isolated from whole blood with the PAXgene blood miRNA kit on an automated QIAcube, without T cell sorting. Peripheral blood from monozygotic twin pairs who were concordant or discordant for inflammatory bowel disease underwent deep TCRalpha and TCRbeta repertoire profiling using unique molecular barcoding. Smoking habits were recorded for all twin pairs, and each individual was classified as a current, former or never smoker.

The material sequenced was blood. This chain is built from TRBV19 and TRBJ2-2; the TRBD1 assignment by TCRdb is unverifiable without DNA. This clonotype was sampled from a human donor with ulcerative colitis or Crohn's disease, or a healthy co-twin of an affected twin (not recorded which). The CDR3: CASSLRGGGVWELFF.